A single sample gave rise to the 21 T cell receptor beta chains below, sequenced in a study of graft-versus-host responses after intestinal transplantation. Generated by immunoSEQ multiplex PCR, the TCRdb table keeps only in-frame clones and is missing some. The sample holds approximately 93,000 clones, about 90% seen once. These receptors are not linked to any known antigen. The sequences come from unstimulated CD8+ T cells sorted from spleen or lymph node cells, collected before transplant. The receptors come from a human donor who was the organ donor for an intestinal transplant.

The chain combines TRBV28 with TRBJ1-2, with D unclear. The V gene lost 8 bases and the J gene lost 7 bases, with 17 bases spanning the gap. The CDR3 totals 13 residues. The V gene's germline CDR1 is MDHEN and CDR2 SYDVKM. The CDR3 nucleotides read TGTGCCAGCTACACTGCGGAGAAGTTTGGCTACACCTTC. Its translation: CASYTAEKFGYTF.

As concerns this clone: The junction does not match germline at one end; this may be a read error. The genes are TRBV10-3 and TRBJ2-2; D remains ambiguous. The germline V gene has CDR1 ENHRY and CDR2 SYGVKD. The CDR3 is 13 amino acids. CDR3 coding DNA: TGTGCCATCAGTGAGACCAACATCGGGGAGCTGTTTTTT. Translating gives CAISETNIGELFF.

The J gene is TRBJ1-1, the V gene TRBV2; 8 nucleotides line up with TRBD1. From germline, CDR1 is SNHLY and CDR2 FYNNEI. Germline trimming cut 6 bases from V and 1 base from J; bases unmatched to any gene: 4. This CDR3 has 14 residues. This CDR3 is CASRIGQGNTEAFF. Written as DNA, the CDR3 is TGTGCCAGCAGAATAGGACAGGGGAACACTGAAGCTTTCTTT. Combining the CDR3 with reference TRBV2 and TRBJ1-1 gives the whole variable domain EPEVTQTPSHQVTQMGQEVILRCVPISNHLYFYWYRQILGQKVEFLVSFYNNEISEKSEIFDDQFSVERPDGSNFTLKIRSTKLEDSAMYFCASRIGQGNTEAFFGQGTRLTVV.

In DNA form, the CDR3 reads TGCGCCAGCAGCCCGGGGGACAGGGTTACCGAGCAGTACTTC. Protein product: CASSPGDRVTEQYF. This rearrangement joins TRBV5-1 to TRBJ2-7; 9 bases map to TRBD1. Germline CDR1 and CDR2: SGHRS and YFSETQ. The CDR3 sequence is 14 residues long. V lost 4 bases to trimming and J lost 6 bases; unmatched junction nucleotides: 8.

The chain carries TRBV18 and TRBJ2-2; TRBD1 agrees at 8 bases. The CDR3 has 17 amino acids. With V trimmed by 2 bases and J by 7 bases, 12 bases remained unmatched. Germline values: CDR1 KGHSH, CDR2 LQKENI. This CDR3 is CASSPGIRTGGIGELFF. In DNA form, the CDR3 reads TGTGCCAGCTCACCAGGAATTCGAACAGGGGGTATCGGGGAGCTGTTTTTT.

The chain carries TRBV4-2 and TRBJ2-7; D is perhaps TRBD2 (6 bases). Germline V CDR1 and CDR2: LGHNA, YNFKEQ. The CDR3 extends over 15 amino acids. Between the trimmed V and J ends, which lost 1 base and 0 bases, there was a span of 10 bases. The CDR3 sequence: CASSQGETSSYEQYF. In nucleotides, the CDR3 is TGTGCCAGCAGCCAAGGGGAGACTAGCTCCTACGAGCAGTACTTC.

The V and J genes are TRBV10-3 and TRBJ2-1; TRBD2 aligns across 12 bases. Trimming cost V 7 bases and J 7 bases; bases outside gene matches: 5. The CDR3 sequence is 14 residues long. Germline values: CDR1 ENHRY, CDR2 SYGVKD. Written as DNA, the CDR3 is TGTGCCATCACTAGACTAGCGGGAGTTAATGAGCAGTTCTTC. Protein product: CAITRLAGVNEQFF.

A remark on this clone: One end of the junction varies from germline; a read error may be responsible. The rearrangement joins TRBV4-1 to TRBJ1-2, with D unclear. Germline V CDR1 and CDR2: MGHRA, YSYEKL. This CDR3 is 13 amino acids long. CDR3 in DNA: TGCGCCAGCAGCCGGCCGCATAACAATGGCTACACCTTC. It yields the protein CASSRPHNNGYTF.

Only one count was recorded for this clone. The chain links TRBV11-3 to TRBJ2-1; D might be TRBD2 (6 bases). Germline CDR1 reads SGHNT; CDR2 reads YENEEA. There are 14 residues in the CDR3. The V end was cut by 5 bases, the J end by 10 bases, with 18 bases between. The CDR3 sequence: CASSPLRLVGEQFF. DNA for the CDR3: TGTGCCAGCAGCCCCCTCCGACTAGTCGGGGAGCAGTTCTTC.

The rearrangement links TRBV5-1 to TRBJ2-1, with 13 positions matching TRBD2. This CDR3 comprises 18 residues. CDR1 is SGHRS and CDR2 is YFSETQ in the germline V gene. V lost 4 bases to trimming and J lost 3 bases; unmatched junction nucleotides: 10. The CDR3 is CASSITSGGASLYNEQFF. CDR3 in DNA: TGCGCCAGCAGCATCACTAGCGGGGGGGCCTCCCTCTACAATGAGCAGTTCTTC.

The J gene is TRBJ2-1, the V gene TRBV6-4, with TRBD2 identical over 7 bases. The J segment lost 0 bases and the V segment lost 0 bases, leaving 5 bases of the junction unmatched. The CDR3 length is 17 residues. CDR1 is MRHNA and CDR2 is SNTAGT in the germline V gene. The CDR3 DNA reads TGTGCCAGCAGTGACTCAACTAGCGCAAGCTCCTACAATGAGCAGTTCTTC. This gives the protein CASSDSTSASSYNEQFF.

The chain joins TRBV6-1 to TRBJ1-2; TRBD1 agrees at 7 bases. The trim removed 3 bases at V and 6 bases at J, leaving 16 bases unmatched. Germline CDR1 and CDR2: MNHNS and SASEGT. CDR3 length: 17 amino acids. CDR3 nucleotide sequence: TGTGCCAGCAGTGATTTCTTACAAACCGGGACAGACCATGGCTACACCTTC. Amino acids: CASSDFLQTGTDHGYTF.

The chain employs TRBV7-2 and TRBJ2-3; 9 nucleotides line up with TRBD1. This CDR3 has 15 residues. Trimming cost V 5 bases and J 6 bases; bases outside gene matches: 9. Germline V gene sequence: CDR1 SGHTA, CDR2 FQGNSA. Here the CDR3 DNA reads TGTGCCAGCAGCCCAGAACAGGGGGCGGTGGATACGCAGTATTTT. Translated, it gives CASSPEQGAVDTQYF.

The CDR3 DNA reads TGTGCCAGCAGGTGGGGGGGTGGGGCCTCTAGCACAGATACGCAGTATTTT. Amino acids: CASRWGGGASSTDTQYF. J is TRBJ2-3 and V is TRBV28, with 7 bases fitting TRBD2. Germline V lookup: CDR1 MDHEN, CDR2 SYDVKM. The CDR3 loop spans 17 amino acids. V dropped 6 bases and J dropped 0; count of bases not matched to a gene: 12.

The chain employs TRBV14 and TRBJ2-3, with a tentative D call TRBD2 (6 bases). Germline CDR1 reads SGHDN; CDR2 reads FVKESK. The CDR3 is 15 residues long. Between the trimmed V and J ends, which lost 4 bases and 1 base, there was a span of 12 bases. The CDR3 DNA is TGTGCCAGCAGCCCGGATAGCGGACGCACAGATACGCAGTATTTT. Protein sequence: CASSPDSGRTDTQYF.

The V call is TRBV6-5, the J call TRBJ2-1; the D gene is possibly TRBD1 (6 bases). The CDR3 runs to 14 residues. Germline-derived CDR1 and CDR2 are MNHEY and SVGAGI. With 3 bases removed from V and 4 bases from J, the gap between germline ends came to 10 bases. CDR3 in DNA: TGTGCCAGCAGTTATTCGGACAGATACAATGAGCAGTTCTTC. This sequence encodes CASSYSDRYNEQFF.

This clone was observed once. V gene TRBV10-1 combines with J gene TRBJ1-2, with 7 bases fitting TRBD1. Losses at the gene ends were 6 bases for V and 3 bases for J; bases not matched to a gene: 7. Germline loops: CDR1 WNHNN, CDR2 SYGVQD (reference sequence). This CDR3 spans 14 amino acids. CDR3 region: CASSPTGLDYGYTF. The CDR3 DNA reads TGCGCCAGCAGCCCGACAGGGCTGGACTATGGCTACACCTTC.

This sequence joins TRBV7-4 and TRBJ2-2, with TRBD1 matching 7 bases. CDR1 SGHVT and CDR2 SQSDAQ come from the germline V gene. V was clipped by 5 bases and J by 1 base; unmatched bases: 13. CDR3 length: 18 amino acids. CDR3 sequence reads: CASSKKTGDRGNTGELFF. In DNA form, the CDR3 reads TGTGCCAGCAGCAAGAAAACAGGGGATCGGGGGAACACCGGGGAGCTGTTTTTT.

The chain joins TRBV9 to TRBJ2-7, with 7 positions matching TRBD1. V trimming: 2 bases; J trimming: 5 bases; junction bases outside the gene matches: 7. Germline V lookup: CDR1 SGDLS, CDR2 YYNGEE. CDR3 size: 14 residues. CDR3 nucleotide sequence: TGTGCCAGCAGCGTCGGGGACAGTCCAGACGAGCAGTACTTC. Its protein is CASSVGDSPDEQYF.

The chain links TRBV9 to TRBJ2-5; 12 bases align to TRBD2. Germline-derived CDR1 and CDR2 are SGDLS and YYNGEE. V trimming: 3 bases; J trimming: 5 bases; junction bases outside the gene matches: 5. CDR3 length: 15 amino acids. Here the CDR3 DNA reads TGTGCCAGCAGCGCTAGCGGGGGGGCCTCGGAGACCCAGTACTTC. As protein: CASSASGGASETQYF. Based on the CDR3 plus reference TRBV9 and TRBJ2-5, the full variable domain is DSGVTQTPKHLITATGQRVTLRCSPRSGDLSVYWYQQSLDQGLQFLIQYYNGEERAKGNILERFSAQQFPDLHSELNLSSLELGDSALYFCASSASGGASETQYFGPGTRLLVL.

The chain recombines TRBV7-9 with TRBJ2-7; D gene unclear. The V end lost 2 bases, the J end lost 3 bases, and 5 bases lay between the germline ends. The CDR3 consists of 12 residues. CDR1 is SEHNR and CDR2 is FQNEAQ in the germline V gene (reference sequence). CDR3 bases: TGTGCCAGCAGCTTAATCATCTACGAGCAGTACTTC. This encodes CASSLIIYEQYF.